Each of the 8 T cell receptor beta chains below was sequenced from the same sample in a study of blood T cell repertoires in COVID-19 (dated by TCRdb to about 2020). The library came from the immunoSEQ multiplex PCR assay. As stored in TCRdb, this immuneACCESS dataset retains in-frame rearrangements with V and J assigned. A fraction of the clones does not appear; measured against another copy, unresolved V genes explain less than half of the discrepancy, and the remainder lacks a known reason. Within this sample are some 170,000 clones, with 60% to 80% of them counted one time only. Together, the top ten hold around 24% of the sample. Sequencing input: peripheral blood. All receptors derive from a woman in her sixties or seventies with acute or convalescent COVID-19.

The chain joins TRBV5-6 to TRBJ2-5; no reliable D call. The V end was cut by 4 bases, the J end by 3 bases, with 4 bases between. The CDR3 contains 11 residues. Germline V gene data show CDR1 as SGHDT and CDR2 as YYEEEE. The CDR3 reads CASSRKETQYF. The CDR3 DNA reads TGTGCCAGCAGCCGTAAAGAGACCCAGTACTTC. Together with reference TRBV5-6 and TRBJ2-5, the CDR3 gives the full variable domain: DAGVTQSPTHLIKTRGQQVTLRCSPKSGHDTVSWYQQALGQGPQFIFQYYEEEERQRGNFPDRFSGHQFPNYSSELNVNALLLGDSALYLCASSRKETQYFGPGTRLLVL.

This chain connects TRBV5-1 to TRBJ2-1; 13 bases are a match to TRBD2. The germline gives CDR1 SGHRS, CDR2 YFSETQ. CDR3 length: 16 residues. With V trimmed by 2 bases and J by 4 bases, 3 bases remained unmatched. CDR3 amino acids: CASSFEGLAGYNEQFF. CDR3 DNA: TGCGCCAGCAGCTTCGAGGGACTAGCGGGATACAATGAGCAGTTCTTC.

The V call is TRBV29-1, the J call TRBJ2-3; the match to TRBD1 covers 9 bases. CDR1 SQVTM and CDR2 ANQGSEA come from the germline V gene. The CDR3 is 14 amino acids. Trimming at V came to 6 bases and at J to 6 bases, leaving 10 bases not matched to a gene. DNA for the CDR3: TGCAGCGTGGGACCGGGACAGGGAACCGATACGCAGTATTTT. Protein sequence: CSVGPGQGTDTQYF.

The genes are TRBV7-3 and TRBJ2-2, with no clear D. The CDR3 covers 13 residues. Trimming pared 6 bases from V and 6 bases from J, leaving 11 bases between. Per the germline V gene, CDR1 is SGHTA and CDR2 is FQGTGA. In DNA, the CDR3 is TGTGCCAGCAGTCCACTGCCCTCCGGGGAGCTGTTTTTT. Translation gives CASSPLPSGELFF.

The rearrangement uses TRBV5-4 and TRBJ2-1; 15 nucleotides match TRBD2. CDR1 and CDR2 from the germline V gene are SGHNT and YYREEE (reference sequence). The CDR3 has 17 residues. Trimming removed 3 bases from V and 4 bases from J; junction bases left unmatched: 5. The CDR3 here is CASSSGLAGGFYNEQFF. CDR3 nucleotides: TGTGCCAGCAGCTCGGGACTAGCGGGAGGATTTTACAATGAGCAGTTCTTC.

The rearrangement uses TRBV2 and TRBJ1-1; 11 bases map to TRBD1. Germline V gene lookup returns CDR1 SNHLY and CDR2 FYNNEI. With 6 bases clipped from V and 4 bases from J, the junction kept 4 bases outside the gene matches. The CDR3 sequence is 14 residues long. In nucleotides, the CDR3 is TGTGCCAGCAGGACCGGGACAGGGGGCACTGAAGCTTTCTTT. Translated: CASRTGTGGTEAFF. The full variable domain, its missing parts supplied by reference TRBV2 and TRBJ1-1, is EPEVTQTPSHQVTQMGQEVILRCVPISNHLYFYWYRQILGQKVEFLVSFYNNEISEKSEIFDDQFSVERPDGSNFTLKIRSTKLEDSAMYFCASRTGTGGTEAFFGQGTRLTVV.

V usage is TRBV3-1 (or the pseudogene TRBV3-2) and J usage is TRBJ2-7; D is unclear. The CDR3 runs 13 residues. Germline V gene lookup returns CDR1 LGHDT and CDR2 YNNKEL (reference sequence). V was trimmed by 4 bases and J by 7 bases, leaving 14 bases between them. The chain's CDR3 is CASSRVQTGEQYF. The CDR3 DNA follows: TGTGCCAGCAGCCGGGTCCAAACCGGGGAGCAGTACTTC.

The gene calls are TRBV3-1 (or the pseudogene TRBV3-2) and TRBJ1-3, with D hard to call. The CDR3 runs 15 residues. Germline V gene sequence: CDR1 LGHDT, CDR2 YNNKEL (reference sequence). Trimming shortened V by 0 bases and J by 0 bases, and 6 bases separated the two germline ends. This chain's CDR3 is CASSQDLDSGNTIYF. CDR3 bases: TGTGCCAGCAGCCAAGACCTAGACTCTGGAAACACCATATATTTT.